This TCR beta chain was found in a study of cytomegalovirus exposure and HLA in healthy donors. On the study more broadly: A preliminary data release comprised 80 million to 95 million unique TCRs obtained from HLA-typed donors. Broader study findings: An analysis was carried out later, and it reportedly showed fewer N-insertions in an Asian-associated ancestry cluster than the approximately 680-donor mean. In a later analysis, across HLA loci, associated TCR counts were highest for DRB1, lowest for HLA-C.

In the PCR, 60 Vbeta and 13 Jbeta primers were used. Some clones are missing from TCRdb's copy, which holds only in-frame ones; the method was immunoSEQ multiplex PCR. The sample includes tens of thousands of clones, approximately 70% seen only once; the top ten take around 9.7%. In its sample, this clone was seen many times. The antigen remains undetermined. Trimming stripped 8 bases from V and 2 bases from J, with 6 bases between. The CDR3 spans 12 residues. Germline assignment: CDR1 WNHNN and CDR2 SYGVQD (reference sequence). Sample: PBMCs. The clonotype comes from a woman aged 45 to 65 in good health and CMV-seropositive. This chain joins TRBV10-1 and TRBJ2-2, with unresolved D. The DNA for the CDR3 is TGCGCCAGCGGCAGAAACACCGGGGAGCTGTTTTTT. It encodes CASGRNTGELFF.